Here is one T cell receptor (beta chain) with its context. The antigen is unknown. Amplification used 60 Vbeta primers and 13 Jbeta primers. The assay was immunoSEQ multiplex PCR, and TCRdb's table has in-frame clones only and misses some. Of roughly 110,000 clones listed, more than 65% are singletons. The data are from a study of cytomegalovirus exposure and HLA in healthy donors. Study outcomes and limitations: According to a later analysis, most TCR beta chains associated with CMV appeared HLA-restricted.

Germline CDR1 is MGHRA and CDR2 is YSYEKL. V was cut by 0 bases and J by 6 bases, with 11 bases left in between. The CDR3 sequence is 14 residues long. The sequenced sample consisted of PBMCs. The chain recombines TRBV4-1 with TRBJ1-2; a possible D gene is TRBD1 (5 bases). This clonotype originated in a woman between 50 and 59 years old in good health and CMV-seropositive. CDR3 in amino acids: CASSQDLRGDGYTF. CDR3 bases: TGCGCCAGCAGCCAAGATCTTCGGGGGGATGGCTACACCTTC.